This TCR beta chain was obtained from a study of T-cell memory formation after mild COVID-19 (dated by TCRdb to the early 2020s). Regarding the complete study: TCR sequence clusters from the two donors were largely donor specific. T-cell clones expanding and contracting after mild COVID-19 in a couple of donors were tracked by longitudinal TCRalpha and TCRbeta repertoire sequencing. Two young, previously healthy adult volunteers, one female and one male, were included in the cohort.

Ficoll-Paque density gradient centrifugation was the method used to isolate PBMCs. For sequencing, an Illumina NovaSeq 6000 was employed. Using 5'RACE with constant-segment primers, TCRalpha and TCRbeta cDNA libraries were constructed, with sample barcodes and unique molecular identifiers added in the process. RNA was extracted from every sample with Trizol reagent. The libraries were amplified in two PCR steps, and the second step added a second sample barcode and Illumina TruSeq adapters. Libraries were sequenced on an Illumina NovaSeq with 2 x 150 bp paired-end reads. Per the authors' processing: With migec v1.2.7, reads were demultiplexed and then collapsed into UMI-guided consensus sequences. With mixcr v2.1.11, UMI consensuses were aligned to TRA and TRB V and J templates and assembled into clonotypes. A clonotype was counted as expanded or contracted only if both edgeR and NoisET called the change significant, with noise models trained on biological replicates. For edgeR calls, the thresholds were a false discovery rate-adjusted p below 0.01 and a log2 fold-change of 1. PCA with hierarchical clustering of max-normalized trajectories of the 1000 most abundant clonotypes was used as exploratory dynamics analysis. Each responding clone was given a CD4 or CD8 phenotype based on the CD4+ and CD8+ repertoires, which had been sequenced separately. TCRdb reprocessed the public reads (quality trimming at Q25 with fastp, clone calling with MiXCR) and kept in-frame beta chains. Every distinct CDR3 protein forms one entry, paired with its most common genes and DNA. TCRdb's processing, not the authors', yielded these V and J calls. This sample is represented by 300,000 to 350,000 distinct CDR3 sequences; 13% of them were singletons. The ten largest account for about 20% of the sample.

What the work shows at the level of the full study, not this receptor alone: Clones that contracted from day 15 to 85 showed balanced CD4/CD8 phenotypes, whereas a second wave of clones that expanded from day 15 to 37 leaned towards CD4+. Some responding clones were detected in pre-infection memory, suggesting pre-existing cross-reactive memory T cells joined the SARS-CoV-2 response. The study covered only a couple of mild cases, and larger cohorts including severe cases with pre-infection samples were considered necessary. SARS-CoV-2 specificity of the second-wave clones peaking on day 37 was not confirmed. Contracting CD4+ clones were located mainly in the CM and EM memory subsets, whereas CD8+ clones were found to be enriched in EMRA.

For this clonotype: Its antigen has not been determined. Qualities for individual bases were not recorded, and no much larger clone is one base off.

The germline V gene (reference sequence) yields LNHDA for CDR1 and SQIVND for CDR2. The CDR3 covers 13 residues, taking in both the cysteine and the phenylalanine. The kept DNA is CDR3 alone, 39 bases in frame from the first base. Trimming costs V 1 base and J 8 bases, and their ends lie 8 bases apart. The sequence was obtained from a man aged 18 to 30 who had mild COVID-19 (a few samples of this study predate the infection). The sample titles of this study are shuffled in the database, so cell type and time point are left out; the donor was told from shared clones. The chain links TRBV19 with TRBJ1-4; no D gene call is confident. Sequencing was performed on PBMCs or a T cell subset sorted from them (not recorded which). The nucleotide sequence is TGTGCCAGTAGTATAGGAAGGCGCGAAAAACTGTTTTTT. Its translation is CASSIGRREKLFF.